The present TCR beta chain was sequenced within a study of response to subunit inactivated influenza vaccine. Study outcomes and limitations: T cells newly recruited by each seasonal influenza vaccination are few, the authors suggested.

MiXCR, run by TCRdb on the RT-PCR reads, gives a single entry per CDR3 protein. Of hundreds of thousands of distinct CDR3 sequences listed, less than 20% are singletons. This clonotype was seen many times. Its antigen is not known. This TCR was sampled from a man aged 50 or older who received an inactivated influenza vaccine. Sequenced material: PBMCs from blood, taken less than 6 days after vaccination.

The CDR3 loop reads CSVGVSSTDTQYF. The CDR3 DNA is TGCAGCGTTGGGGTCAGCAGCACAGATACGCAGTATTTT. This chain joins TRBV29-1 and TRBJ2-3; D uncertain. The germline V and J ends were trimmed by 4 bases and 0 bases, with 8 bases remaining between them. Germline loops: CDR1 SQVTM, CDR2 ANQGSEA. This CDR3 has 13 amino acids.